This T cell receptor beta chain was observed in a study of cytomegalovirus exposure and HLA in healthy donors. Study in general: A later analysis reported the same platform for the 120 or so validation repertoires and the roughly 700 first-cohort repertoires.

Produced via immunoSEQ multiplex PCR; TCRdb's table is partial and in-frame only. This sample has 100,000 to 150,000 clones, with roughly 89% found just once. Points from the study as a whole: In the 120 validation repertoires, a later analysis found that first-cohort TCR clusters tended to co-occur. In vitro experiments confirmed that a few CMV-associated chains were specific for CMV antigens.

A note on this clone: Its antigen is unknown.

CDR3 length equals 18 residues. V shed 0 bases and J 5 bases; nucleotides not matched to a gene: 14. CDR1 is SGHRS and CDR2 is YFSETQ in the germline V gene. The chain employs TRBV5-1 and TRBJ2-1; 7 positions agree with TRBD2. This TCR was sampled from a woman under 30 in good health and CMV-seronegative. Sequencing used PBMCs. Written as DNA, the CDR3 is TGCGCCAGCAGCTTGGTGCCCCCGGGGACTACACCTAACAATGAGCAGTTCTTC. This encodes CASSLVPPGTTPNNEQFF.